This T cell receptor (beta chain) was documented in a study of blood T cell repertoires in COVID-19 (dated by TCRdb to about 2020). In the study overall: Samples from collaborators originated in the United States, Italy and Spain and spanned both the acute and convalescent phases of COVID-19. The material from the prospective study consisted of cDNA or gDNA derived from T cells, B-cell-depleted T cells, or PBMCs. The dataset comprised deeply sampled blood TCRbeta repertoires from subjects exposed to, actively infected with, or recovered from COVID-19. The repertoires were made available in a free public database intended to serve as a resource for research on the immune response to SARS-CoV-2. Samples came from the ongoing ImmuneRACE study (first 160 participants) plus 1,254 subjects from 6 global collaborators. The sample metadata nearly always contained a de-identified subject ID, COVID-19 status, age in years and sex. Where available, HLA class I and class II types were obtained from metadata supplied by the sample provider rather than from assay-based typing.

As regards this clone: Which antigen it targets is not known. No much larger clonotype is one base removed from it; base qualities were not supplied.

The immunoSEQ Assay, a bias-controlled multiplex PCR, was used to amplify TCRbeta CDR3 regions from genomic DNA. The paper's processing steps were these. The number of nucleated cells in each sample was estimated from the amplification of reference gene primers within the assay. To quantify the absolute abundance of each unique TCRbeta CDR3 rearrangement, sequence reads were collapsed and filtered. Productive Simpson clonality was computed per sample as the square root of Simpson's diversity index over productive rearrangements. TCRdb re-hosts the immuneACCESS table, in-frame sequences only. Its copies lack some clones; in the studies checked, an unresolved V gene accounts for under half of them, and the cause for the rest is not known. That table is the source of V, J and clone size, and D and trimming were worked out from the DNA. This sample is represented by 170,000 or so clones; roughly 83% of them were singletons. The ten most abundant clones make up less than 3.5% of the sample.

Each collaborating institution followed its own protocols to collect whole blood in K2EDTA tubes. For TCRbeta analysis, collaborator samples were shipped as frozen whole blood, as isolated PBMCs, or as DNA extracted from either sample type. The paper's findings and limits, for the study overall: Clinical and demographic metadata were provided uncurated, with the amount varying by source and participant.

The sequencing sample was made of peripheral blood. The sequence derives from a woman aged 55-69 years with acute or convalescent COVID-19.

CDR3 protein: CASSEEVLQVNTEAFF. The DNA sequence reads TGTGCCAGCAGTGAAGAAGTTCTACAGGTGAACACTGAAGCTTTCTTT. The chain is assembled from TRBV2 and TRBJ1-1, with TRBD1 as a weak D call on 5 bases. CDR1 and CDR2, looked up from the germline V gene, are SNHLY and FYNNEI. From the cysteine up to the phenylalanine, the CDR3 has a length of 16 residues. Of all the DNA, just the CDR3 is kept, 48 bases in frame from base 1. V and J lose 1 base and 0 bases, and a span of 12 bases separates them.